The clone carrying this T cell receptor beta chain has a count of ten or more. Four PCR rounds used nested alpha and beta constant region primers plus the SP2 primer. TCRdb reprocessed the 5' RACE reads via MiXCR and lists one record per CDR3 protein. The profile shows about 48,000 distinct CDR3 sequences, about 4.5% of them singletons. This CDR3 spans 15 amino acids. CDR1 and CDR2 (germline): SEHNR, FQNEAQ (reference sequence). With 0 bases clipped from V and 6 bases from J, the junction kept 4 bases outside the gene matches. This sample is part of a study of naive and memory T cell subsets. TCR cDNA received a 3' ligated oligonucleotide that carried a UMI. Reverse transcription used DNase-treated unsorted total RNA, aiming for roughly 1 to 1000 ng.

The rearrangement uses TRBV7-9 and TRBJ1-5, with 8 bases that match TRBD1. The receptor's source is a female donor in good health. CDR3 amino acids: CASSLAQGAGQPQHF. In nucleotides, the CDR3 is TGTGCCAGCAGCTTAGCGCAGGGGGCAGGTCAGCCCCAGCATTTT.